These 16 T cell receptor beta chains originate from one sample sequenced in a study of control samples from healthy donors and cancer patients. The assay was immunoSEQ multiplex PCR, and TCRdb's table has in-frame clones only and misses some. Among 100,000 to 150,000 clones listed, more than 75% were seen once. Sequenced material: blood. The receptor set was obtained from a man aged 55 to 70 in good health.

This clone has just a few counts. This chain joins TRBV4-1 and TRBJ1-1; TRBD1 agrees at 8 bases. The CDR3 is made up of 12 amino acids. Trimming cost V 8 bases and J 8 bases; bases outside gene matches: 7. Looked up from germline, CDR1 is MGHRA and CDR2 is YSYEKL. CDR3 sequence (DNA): TGCGCCAGCGGGTCCTGGACAGGGGAAGCTTTCTTT. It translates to CASGSWTGEAFF.

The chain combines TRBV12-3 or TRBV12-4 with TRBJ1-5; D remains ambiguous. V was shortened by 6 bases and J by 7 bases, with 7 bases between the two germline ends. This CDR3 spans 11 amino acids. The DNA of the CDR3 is TGTGCCAGCAGCACGGGCCAGCCCCAGCATTTT. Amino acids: CASSTGQPQHF.

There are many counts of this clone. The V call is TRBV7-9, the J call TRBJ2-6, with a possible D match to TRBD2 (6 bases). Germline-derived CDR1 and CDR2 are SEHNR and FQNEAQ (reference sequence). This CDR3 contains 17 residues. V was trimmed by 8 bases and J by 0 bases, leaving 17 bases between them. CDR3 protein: CASPIAGLGSGANVLTF. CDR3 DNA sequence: TGTGCCAGCCCAATCGCGGGGCTGGGCTCTGGGGCCAACGTCCTGACTTTC.

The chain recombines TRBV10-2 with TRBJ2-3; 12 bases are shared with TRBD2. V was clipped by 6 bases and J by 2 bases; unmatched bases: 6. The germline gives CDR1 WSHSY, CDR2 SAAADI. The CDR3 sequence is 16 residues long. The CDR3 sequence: CASSEASGGVTDTQYF. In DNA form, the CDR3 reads TGCGCCAGCAGCGAGGCTAGCGGGGGGGTCACAGATACGCAGTATTTT.

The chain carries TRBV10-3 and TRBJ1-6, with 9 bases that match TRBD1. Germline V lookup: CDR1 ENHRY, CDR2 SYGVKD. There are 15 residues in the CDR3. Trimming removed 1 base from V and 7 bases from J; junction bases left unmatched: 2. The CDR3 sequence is CAISEWGTGNSPLHF. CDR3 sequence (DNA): TGTGCCATCAGTGAGTGGGGGACAGGGAATTCACCCCTCCACTTT.

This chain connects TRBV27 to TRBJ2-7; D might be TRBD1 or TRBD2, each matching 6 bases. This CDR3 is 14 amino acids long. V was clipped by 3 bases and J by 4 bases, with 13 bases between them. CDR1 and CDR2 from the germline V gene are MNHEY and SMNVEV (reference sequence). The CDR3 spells CASSFGGASYEQYF. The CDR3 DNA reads TGTGCCAGCAGTTTCGGGGGCGCGTCTTACGAGCAGTACTTC.

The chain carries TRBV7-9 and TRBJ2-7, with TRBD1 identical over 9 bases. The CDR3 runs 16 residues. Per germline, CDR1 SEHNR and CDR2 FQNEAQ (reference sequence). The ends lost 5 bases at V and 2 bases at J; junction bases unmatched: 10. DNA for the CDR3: TGTGCCAGCAGCCCACTAGGGACAGGGTACACCTACGAGCAGTACTTC. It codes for CASSPLGTGYTYEQYF.

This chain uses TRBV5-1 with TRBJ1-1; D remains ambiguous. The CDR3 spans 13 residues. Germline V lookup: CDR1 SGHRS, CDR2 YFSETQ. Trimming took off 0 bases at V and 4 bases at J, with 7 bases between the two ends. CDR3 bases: TGCGCCAGCAGCTTGGGGTTTCCCACTGAAGCTTTCTTT. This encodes CASSLGFPTEAFF.

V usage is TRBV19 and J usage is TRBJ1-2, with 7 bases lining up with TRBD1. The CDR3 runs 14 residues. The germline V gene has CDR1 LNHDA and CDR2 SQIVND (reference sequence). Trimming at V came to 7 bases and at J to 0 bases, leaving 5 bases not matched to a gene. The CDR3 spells CASNPGGTNYGYTF. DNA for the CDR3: TGTGCCAGTAATCCAGGGGGAACTAACTATGGCTACACCTTC.

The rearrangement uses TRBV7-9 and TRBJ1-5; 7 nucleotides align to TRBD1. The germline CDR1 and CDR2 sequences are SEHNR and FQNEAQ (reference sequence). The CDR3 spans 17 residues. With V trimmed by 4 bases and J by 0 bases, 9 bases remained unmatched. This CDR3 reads CASSSEGTAHSNQPQHF. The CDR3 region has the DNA TGTGCCAGCAGCTCCGAAGGGACAGCCCATAGCAATCAGCCCCAGCATTTT.

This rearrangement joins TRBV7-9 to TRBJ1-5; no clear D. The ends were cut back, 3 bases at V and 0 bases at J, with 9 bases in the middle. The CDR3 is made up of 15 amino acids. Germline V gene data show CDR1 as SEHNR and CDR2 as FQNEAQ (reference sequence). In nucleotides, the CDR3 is TGTGCCAGCAGCTTGGGAGATTATAGCAATCAGCCCCAGCATTTT. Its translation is CASSLGDYSNQPQHF. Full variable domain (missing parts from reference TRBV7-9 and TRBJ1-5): DTGVSQNPRHKITKRGQNVTFRCDPISEHNRLYWYRQTLGQGPEFLTYFQNEAQLEKSRLLSDRFSAERPKGSFSTLEIQRTEQGDSAMYLCASSLGDYSNQPQHFGDGTRLSIL.

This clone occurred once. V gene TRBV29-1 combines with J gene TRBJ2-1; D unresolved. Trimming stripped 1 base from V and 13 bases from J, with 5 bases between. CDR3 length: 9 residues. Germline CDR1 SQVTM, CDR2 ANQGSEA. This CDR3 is CSVEGGQFF. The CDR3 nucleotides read TGCAGCGTTGAAGGTGGACAGTTCTTC.

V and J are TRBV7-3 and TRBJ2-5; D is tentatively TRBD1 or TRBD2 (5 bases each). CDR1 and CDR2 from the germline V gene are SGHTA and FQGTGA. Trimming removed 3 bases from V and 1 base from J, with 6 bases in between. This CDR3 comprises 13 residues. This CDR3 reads CASSFGAQETQYF. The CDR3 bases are TGTGCCAGCAGCTTCGGGGCCCAAGAGACCCAGTACTTC. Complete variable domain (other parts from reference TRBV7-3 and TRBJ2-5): GAGVSQTPSNKVTEKGKYVELRCDPISGHTALYWYRQSLGQGPEFLIYFQGTGAADDSGLPNDRFFAVRPEGSVSTLKIQRTERGDSAVYLCASSFGAQETQYFGPGTRLLVL.

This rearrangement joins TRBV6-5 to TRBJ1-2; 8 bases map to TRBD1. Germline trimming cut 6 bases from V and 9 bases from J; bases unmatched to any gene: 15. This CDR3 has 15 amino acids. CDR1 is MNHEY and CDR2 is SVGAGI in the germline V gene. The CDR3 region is CASRQGGTGLRSYTF. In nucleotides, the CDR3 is TGTGCCAGCAGACAGGGGGGTACCGGGTTGAGGAGCTACACCTTC.

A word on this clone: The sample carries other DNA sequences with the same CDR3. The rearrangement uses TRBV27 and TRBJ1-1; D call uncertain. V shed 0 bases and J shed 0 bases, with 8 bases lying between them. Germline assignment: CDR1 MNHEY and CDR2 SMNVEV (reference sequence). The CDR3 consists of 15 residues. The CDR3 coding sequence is TGTGCCAGCAGTTTATCGGGCGGAGTGAACACTGAAGCTTTCTTT. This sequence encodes CASSLSGGVNTEAFF.

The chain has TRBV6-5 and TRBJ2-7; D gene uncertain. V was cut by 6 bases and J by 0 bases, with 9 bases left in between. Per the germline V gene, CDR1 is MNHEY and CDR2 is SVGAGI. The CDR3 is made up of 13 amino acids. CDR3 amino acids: CASRGPSSYEQYF. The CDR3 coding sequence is TGTGCCAGCAGGGGTCCGAGCTCCTACGAGCAGTACTTC.